The T cell receptor (beta chain) described here comes from a study of shared clonotypes between healthy human individuals. The assay used deep level. Each cell subset's genomic DNA was divided evenly among several immunoSEQ plates. Per sorted-subset replicate PCR, input was roughly 220 ng DNA, representing tens of thousands of T cell genomes. Authors' methods: Junction-only sequences without quality scores were provided by ImmunoSEQ, so filtering was different. Clones were read by immunoSEQ multiplex PCR, and TCRdb kept only the in-frame ones, dropping some. V and J calls and clone size come straight from that table; D and trimming were deduced from the DNA. The sample has roughly 170,000 clones, about 66% seen once. V lost 4 bases and J lost 1, with 22 bases in between. CDR1 is SGHVS and CDR2 is FNYEAQ in the germline V gene. The CDR3 length is 18 residues.

The rearrangement joins TRBV7-6 to TRBJ2-5; D tentatively reads TRBD1 or TRBD2 (6 bases each). The specimen was memory CD4+ T cells sorted from blood. This sample's subset: CD45RA-negative fraction. This clonotype originated in a man between 25 and 39 years old in good health. CDR3 coding DNA: TGTGCCAGCAGCTACGACGGAGGGACACTAGACCCCCAAGAGACCCAGTACTTC. The encoded protein is CASSYDGGTLDPQETQYF. The full variable domain, completed using reference TRBV7-6 and TRBJ2-5, is GAGVSQSPRYKVTKRGQDVALRCDPISGHVSLYWYRQALGQGPEFLTYFNYEAQQDKSGLPNDRFSAERPEGSISTLTIQRTEQRDSAMYRCASSYDGGTLDPQETQYFGPGTRLLVL.